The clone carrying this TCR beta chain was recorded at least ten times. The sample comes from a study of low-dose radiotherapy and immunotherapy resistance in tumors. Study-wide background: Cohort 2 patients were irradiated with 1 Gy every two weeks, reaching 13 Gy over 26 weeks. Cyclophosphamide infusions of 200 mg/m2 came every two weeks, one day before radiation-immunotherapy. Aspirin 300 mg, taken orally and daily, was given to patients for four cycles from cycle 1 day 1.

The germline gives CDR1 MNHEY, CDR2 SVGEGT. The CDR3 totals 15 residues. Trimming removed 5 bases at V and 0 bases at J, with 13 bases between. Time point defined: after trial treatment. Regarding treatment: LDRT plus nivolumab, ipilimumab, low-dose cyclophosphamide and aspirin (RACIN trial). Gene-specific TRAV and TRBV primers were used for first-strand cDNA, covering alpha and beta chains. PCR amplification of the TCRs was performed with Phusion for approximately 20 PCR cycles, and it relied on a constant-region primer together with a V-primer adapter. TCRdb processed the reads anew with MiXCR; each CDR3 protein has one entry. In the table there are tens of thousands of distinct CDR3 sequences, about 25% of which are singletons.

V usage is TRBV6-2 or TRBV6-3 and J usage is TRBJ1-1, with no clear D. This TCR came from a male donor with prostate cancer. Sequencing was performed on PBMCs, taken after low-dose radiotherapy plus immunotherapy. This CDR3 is CASSRFGYMNTEAFF. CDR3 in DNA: TGTGCCAGCAGTCGTTTCGGTTACATGAACACTGAAGCTTTCTTT.